Presented here are 15 T cell receptor beta chains from one specimen sequenced in a study of cytomegalovirus exposure and HLA in healthy donors. A multiplex PCR was run with 60 Vbeta primers and 13 Jbeta primers. Assay used: immunoSEQ multiplex PCR; TCRdb lists only in-frame clones, some missing. The sample gives some 67,000 clones, roughly 80% of which show up once; 2.5% to 3.5% is in the top ten. Material for sequencing was PBMCs. These receptors came from a woman aged 25 to 39 in good health and CMV-seronegative.

This chain joins TRBV6-6 and TRBJ1-5, with D maybe TRBD1 (6 bases). The length of the CDR3 is 13 residues. In germline, CDR1 is MNHNY, CDR2 SVGAGI (reference sequence). V was trimmed by 6 bases and J by 4 bases, leaving 10 bases between them. Here the CDR3 reads CASRMDSNQPQHF. In DNA form, the CDR3 reads TGTGCCAGCAGGATGGACAGTAATCAGCCCCAGCATTTT.

CDR3 DNA: TGTGCCAGCGGGGGCCTTTCTATACAAGAGACCCAGTACTTC. This translates into CASGGLSIQETQYF. The rearrangement links TRBV2 to TRBJ2-5, with D tentatively TRBD1 (6 bases). Germline V CDR1 and CDR2: SNHLY, FYNNEI. This CDR3 has 14 residues. V lost 8 bases and J 2 bases, leaving 15 bases between the germline ends. Supplemented by reference TRBV2 and TRBJ2-5, the full variable domain reads EPEVTQTPSHQVTQMGQEVILRCVPISNHLYFYWYRQILGQKVEFLVSFYNNEISEKSEIFDDQFSVERPDGSNFTLKIRSTKLEDSAMYFCASGGLSIQETQYFGPGTRLLVL.

The V call is TRBV6-5, the J call TRBJ2-7; 7 nucleotides match TRBD1. Germline lookup yields CDR1 MNHEY and CDR2 SVGAGI. This CDR3 is built from 14 residues. Trimming removed 8 bases from V and 7 bases from J; junction bases left unmatched: 14. For the CDR3, the DNA is TGTGCCAGCCGAGGACAGGCCCCGCGAGAGGAGCAGTACTTC. Its protein is CASRGQAPREEQYF.

The rearrangement uses TRBV27 and TRBJ2-7; 8 nucleotides match TRBD1. V shed 5 bases and J 5 bases; nucleotides not matched to a gene: 8. CDR1 and CDR2 (germline): MNHEY, SMNVEV (reference sequence). The CDR3 extends over 14 amino acids. CDR3 sequence reads: CASSVTGAGHEQYF. The CDR3 nucleotides read TGTGCCAGCAGTGTGACAGGGGCAGGACACGAGCAGTACTTC.

The chain is built from TRBV5-1 and TRBJ2-5, with D unresolved. V was shortened by 4 bases and J by 2 bases, with 15 bases between the two germline ends. The CDR3 covers 15 residues. Per the germline V gene, CDR1 is SGHRS and CDR2 is YFSETQ. CDR3 bases: TGCGCCAGCAGCCGGGTCCCCAATTCTCAAGAGACCCAGTACTTC. The encoded protein is CASSRVPNSQETQYF.

V usage is TRBV29-1 and J usage is TRBJ2-5; 7 positions agree with TRBD1. The CDR3 has 12 amino acids. V dropped 6 bases and J dropped 5; count of bases not matched to a gene: 6. The germline V gene has CDR1 SQVTM and CDR2 ANQGSEA. CDR3 region: CSVRQGGETQYF. In nucleotides, the CDR3 is TGCAGCGTCCGACAGGGCGGCGAGACCCAGTACTTC.

The V gene is TRBV11-2, the J gene TRBJ1-1, with TRBD1 identical over 9 bases. J gave up 1 base and V 4 bases, and 4 bases lay outside the gene matches. From germline, CDR1 is SGHAT and CDR2 FQNNGV. CDR3 length: 15 residues. The CDR3 DNA reads as TGTGCCAGCAGCTCCCGGACAGGGGCGAACACTGAAGCTTTCTTT. This sequence encodes CASSSRTGANTEAFF.

This chain uses TRBV4-1 with TRBJ2-3, with D possibly being TRBD2 (5 bases). This CDR3 has 15 amino acids. The V and J ends lost 1 base and 4 bases respectively, with 12 bases between them. Germline assignment: CDR1 MGHRA and CDR2 YSYEKL. The CDR3 here is CASSQVGTRSDTQYF. The CDR3 DNA reads as TGCGCCAGCAGCCAAGTGGGTACTAGATCAGATACGCAGTATTTT.

This clone was counted a few times. The chain has TRBV14 and TRBJ2-1; 7 bases map to TRBD2. Germline V lookup: CDR1 SGHDN, CDR2 FVKESK. The J segment lost 2 bases and the V segment lost 5 bases, leaving 3 bases of the junction unmatched. The CDR3 has 14 residues. The CDR3 DNA reads as TGTGCCAGCAGCGGGGGGGGGACCTACAATGAGCAGTTCTTC. Its translation: CASSGGGTYNEQFF.

CDR3 protein: CASSPAGVPHYGYTF. The CDR3 DNA reads TGTGCCAGCTCACCCGCGGGGGTTCCCCACTATGGCTACACCTTC. V and J are TRBV18 and TRBJ1-2, with a possible D match to TRBD1 (5 bases). CDR3 size: 15 residues. Trimming cost V 3 bases and J 3 bases, with 14 bases left between them. The V gene's germline CDR1 is KGHSH and CDR2 LQKENI.

The rearrangement uses TRBV30 and TRBJ1-6, with 7 bases lining up with TRBD1. The CDR3 loop spans 15 amino acids. The germline CDR1 and CDR2 sequences are GTSNPN and SVGIG (reference sequence). V shed 3 bases and J 7 bases; nucleotides not matched to a gene: 9. Here the CDR3 DNA reads TGTGCCTGGAGCCAACAGGGGATTGGGAATTCACCCCTCCACTTT. It encodes CAWSQQGIGNSPLHF.

The chain links TRBV15 to TRBJ1-5; D is unclear. The V end lost 0 bases, the J end lost 1 base, and 10 bases lay between the germline ends. The length of the CDR3 is 16 residues. The germline CDR1 and CDR2 sequences are LNHNV and YYDKDF (reference sequence). CDR3 in DNA: TGTGCCACCAGCAGAGATAGGGAGTTGAGCAATCAGCCCCAGCATTTT. It is translated as CATSRDRELSNQPQHF.

The table lists this clone with a count of one. The genes are TRBV28 and TRBJ2-2; perhaps TRBD1 as D (5 bases). The germline CDR1 and CDR2 sequences are MDHEN and SYDVKM. V dropped 7 bases and J dropped 4 bases, with 10 bases sitting between them. The CDR3 loop spans 13 amino acids. CDR3 residues: CASKRGSTGELFF. CDR3 bases: TGTGCCAGCAAAAGGGGTTCCACCGGGGAGCTGTTTTTT.

The chain recombines TRBV29-1 with TRBJ1-3; D gene unclear. The CDR3 is 13 residues long. The germline V gene has CDR1 SQVTM and CDR2 ANQGSEA. Trimming took off 6 bases at V and 0 bases at J, with 9 bases between the two ends. CDR3: CSVIADSGNTIYF. The CDR3 nucleotides are TGCAGCGTCATAGCAGACTCTGGAAACACCATATATTTT.

V and J are TRBV7-2 and TRBJ2-1, with 10 bases lining up with TRBD2. This CDR3 is 15 amino acids long. The J segment lost 4 bases and the V segment lost 5 bases, leaving 5 bases of the junction unmatched. CDR1 is SGHTA, CDR2 FQGNSA, per germline. CDR3: CASSLELAGYNEQFF. CDR3 coding DNA: TGTGCCAGCAGCCTCGAACTAGCGGGATACAATGAGCAGTTCTTC.